These 7 T cell receptor beta chains came from one sample sequenced in a study of Graves' ophthalmopathy and Graves' hyperthyroidism. RNA transcripts served as template for amplifying TCR beta CDR3 sequences. HTBI-primed first-round RT-PCR preceded second-round multiplex PCR. MiXCR was run by TCRdb on the multiplex PCR reads, yielding one entry per CDR3 protein. Here the sample spans 680,000 or so distinct CDR3 sequences, about 20% being singletons. Input material: peripheral blood. These receptors all come from a young woman with stable Graves' hyperthyroidism. Some clones in this sample may be carry-over from other donors' samples.

This clonotype was counted many times. The chain couples TRBV28 to TRBJ2-2, with D perhaps TRBD1 or TRBD2 (5 bases each). The CDR3 length is 14 residues. V gave up 5 bases and J gave up 3 bases, with 10 bases separating them. Germline V lookup: CDR1 MDHEN, CDR2 SYDVKM. CDR3 residues: CASSPPGHTGELFF. The CDR3 DNA is TGTGCCAGCAGTCCACCGGGACACACCGGGGAGCTGTTTTTT.

This clonotype was detected ten times or more. J is TRBJ1-1 and V is TRBV6-5; TRBD1 is a possible D gene (5 bases). There are 13 residues in the CDR3. Germline CDR1 is MNHEY and CDR2 is SVGAGI. V was cut by 6 bases and J by 1 base, with 9 bases left in between. This CDR3 is CASSLTANTEAFF. The CDR3 region has the DNA TGTGCCAGCAGCTTGACAGCGAACACTGAAGCTTTCTTT.

The chain carries TRBV12-3 or TRBV12-4 and TRBJ1-1, with a weak D call TRBD1 (5 bases). This CDR3 is 13 amino acids long. Trimming removed 6 bases at V and 2 bases at J, with 10 bases between. The CDR3 DNA reads TGTGCCAGCAGCGACAGCTACAACACTGAAGCTTTCTTT. Protein sequence: CASSDSYNTEAFF.

This sequence joins TRBV6-1 and TRBJ1-1; weak D call: TRBD1 (5 bases). V dropped 5 bases and J dropped 6 bases, with 13 bases sitting between them. This CDR3 contains 13 residues. Germline-derived CDR1 and CDR2 are MNHNS and SASEGT. CDR3 nucleotides: TGTGCCAGCAGTCAGGACAATCAGGCTGAAGCTTTCTTT. This translates into CASSQDNQAEAFF.

As DNA, the CDR3 is TGTGCCAGCAGTTACGGCTGGACAGGGGGGAACGGCGGTGAAGCTTTCTTT. Encoded protein: CASSYGWTGGNGGEAFF. V is TRBV6-2 or TRBV6-3 and J is TRBJ1-1; 10 bases line up with TRBD1. V dropped 2 bases and J dropped 7; count of bases not matched to a gene: 13. There are 17 residues in the CDR3. The germline V gene encodes CDR1 MNHEY and CDR2 SVGEGT.

This clonotype has ten or more counts. V gene TRBV28 combines with J gene TRBJ2-3; 11 bases line up with TRBD2. V was clipped by 5 bases and J by 4 bases; unmatched bases: 14. This CDR3 is 18 amino acids long. Germline values: CDR1 MDHEN, CDR2 SYDVKM. In nucleotides, the CDR3 is TGTGCCAGCAGTCACTACCCCGTTAGCGGGAGGGTGTCAGATACGCAGTATTTT. Protein sequence: CASSHYPVSGRVSDTQYF.

This clonotype was seen a few times. V and J are TRBV5-1 and TRBJ2-5, with 9 bases fitting TRBD1. The CDR3 totals 13 residues. CDR1 is SGHRS and CDR2 is YFSETQ in the germline V gene. The V and J ends lost 7 bases and 5 bases, in that order; junction bases with no gene match: 6. The DNA for the CDR3 is TGCGCCAGCGGAAGGGACAGGGCCGAGACCCAGTACTTC. As protein: CASGRDRAETQYF.